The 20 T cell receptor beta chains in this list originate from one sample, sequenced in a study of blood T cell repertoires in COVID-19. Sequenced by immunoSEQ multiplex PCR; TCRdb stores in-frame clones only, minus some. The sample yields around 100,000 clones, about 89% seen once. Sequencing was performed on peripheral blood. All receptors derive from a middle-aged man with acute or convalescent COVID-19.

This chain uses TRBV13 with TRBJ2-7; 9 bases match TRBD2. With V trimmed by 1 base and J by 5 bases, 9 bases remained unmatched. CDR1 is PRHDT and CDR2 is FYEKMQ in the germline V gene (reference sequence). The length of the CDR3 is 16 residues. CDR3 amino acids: CASSLVRLAGFHEQYF. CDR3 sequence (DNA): TGTGCCAGCAGCTTAGTGCGGCTAGCGGGATTCCACGAGCAGTACTTC.

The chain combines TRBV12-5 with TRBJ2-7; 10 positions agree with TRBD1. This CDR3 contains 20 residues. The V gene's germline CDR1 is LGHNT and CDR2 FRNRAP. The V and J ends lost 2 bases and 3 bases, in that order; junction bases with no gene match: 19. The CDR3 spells CASGLLKPGTGDGAGYEQYF. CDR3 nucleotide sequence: TGTGCTAGTGGTTTGCTCAAACCCGGGACAGGGGACGGAGCGGGCTACGAGCAGTACTTC.

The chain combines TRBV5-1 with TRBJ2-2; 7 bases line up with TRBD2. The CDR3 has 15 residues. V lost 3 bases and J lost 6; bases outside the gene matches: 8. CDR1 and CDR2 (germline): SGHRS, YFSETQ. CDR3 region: CASSSSGARSGELFF. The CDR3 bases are TGCGCCAGCAGCTCGAGCGGGGCGAGATCCGGGGAGCTGTTTTTT.

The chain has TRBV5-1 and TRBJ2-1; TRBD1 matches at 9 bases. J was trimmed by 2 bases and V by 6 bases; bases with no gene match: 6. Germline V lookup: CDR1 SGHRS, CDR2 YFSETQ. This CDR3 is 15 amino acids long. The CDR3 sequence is CASTLQGAAYNEQFF. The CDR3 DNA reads TGCGCCAGCACCCTACAGGGGGCCGCCTACAATGAGCAGTTCTTC.

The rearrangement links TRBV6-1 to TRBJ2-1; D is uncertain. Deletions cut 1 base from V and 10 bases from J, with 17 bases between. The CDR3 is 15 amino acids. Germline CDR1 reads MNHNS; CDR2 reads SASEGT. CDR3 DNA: TGTGCCAGCAGTGAAGGGGTCGCCCCGGGTGGGGAGCAGTTCTTC. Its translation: CASSEGVAPGGEQFF.

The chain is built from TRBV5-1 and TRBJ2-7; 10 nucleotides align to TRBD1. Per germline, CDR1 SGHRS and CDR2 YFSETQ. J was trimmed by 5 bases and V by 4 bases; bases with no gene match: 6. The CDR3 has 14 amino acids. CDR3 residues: CASSRGQGVDEQYF. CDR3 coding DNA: TGCGCCAGCAGCCGAGGACAGGGGGTCGACGAGCAGTACTTC.

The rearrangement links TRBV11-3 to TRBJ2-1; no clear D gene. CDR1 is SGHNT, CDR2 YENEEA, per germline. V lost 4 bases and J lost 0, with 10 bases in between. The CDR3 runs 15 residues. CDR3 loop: CASSSSSSSYNEQFF. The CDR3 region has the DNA TGTGCCAGCAGCTCGTCGAGTAGCTCCTACAATGAGCAGTTCTTC.

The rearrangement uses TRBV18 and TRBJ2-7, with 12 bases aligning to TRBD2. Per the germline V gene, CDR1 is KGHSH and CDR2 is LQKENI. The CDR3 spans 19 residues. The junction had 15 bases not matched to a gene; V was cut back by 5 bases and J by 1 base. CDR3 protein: CASSLGLAGLGGGSYEQYF. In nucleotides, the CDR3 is TGTGCCAGCTCATTGGGACTAGCGGGCCTAGGTGGGGGATCCTACGAGCAGTACTTC.

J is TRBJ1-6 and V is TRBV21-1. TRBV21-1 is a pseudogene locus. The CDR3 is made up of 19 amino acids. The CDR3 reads CASSKASQNLDFINSPLHF. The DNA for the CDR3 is TGTGCCAGCAGCAAAGCGTCCCAGAATTTGGACTTCATCAATTCACCCCTCCACTTT.

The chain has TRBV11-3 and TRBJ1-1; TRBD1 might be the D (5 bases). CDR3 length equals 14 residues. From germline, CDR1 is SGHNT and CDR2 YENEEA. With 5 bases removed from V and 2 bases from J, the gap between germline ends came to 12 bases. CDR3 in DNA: TGTGCCAGCAGCACCCGGGGGGGAAACACTGAAGCTTTCTTT. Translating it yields CASSTRGGNTEAFF.

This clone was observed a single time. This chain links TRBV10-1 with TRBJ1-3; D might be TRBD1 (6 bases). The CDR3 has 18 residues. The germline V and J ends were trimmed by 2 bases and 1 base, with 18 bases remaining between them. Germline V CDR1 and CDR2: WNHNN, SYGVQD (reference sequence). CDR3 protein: CASSEPVSGGQSGNTIYF. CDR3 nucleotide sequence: TGCGCCAGCAGTGAGCCAGTTTCGGGGGGCCAGTCTGGAAACACCATATATTTT.

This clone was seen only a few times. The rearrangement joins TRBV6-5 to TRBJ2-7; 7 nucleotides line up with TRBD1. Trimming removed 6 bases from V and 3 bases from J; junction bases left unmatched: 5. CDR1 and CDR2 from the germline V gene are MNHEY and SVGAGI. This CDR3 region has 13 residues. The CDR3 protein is CASRSTGLYEQYF. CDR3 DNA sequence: TGTGCCAGCAGATCGACAGGGCTCTACGAGCAGTACTTC.

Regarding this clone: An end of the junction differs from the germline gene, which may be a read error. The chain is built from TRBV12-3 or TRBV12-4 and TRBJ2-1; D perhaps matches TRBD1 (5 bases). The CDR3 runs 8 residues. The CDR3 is CASSPGIF. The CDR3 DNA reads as TGTGCCAGCAGCCCAGGGATCTTC.

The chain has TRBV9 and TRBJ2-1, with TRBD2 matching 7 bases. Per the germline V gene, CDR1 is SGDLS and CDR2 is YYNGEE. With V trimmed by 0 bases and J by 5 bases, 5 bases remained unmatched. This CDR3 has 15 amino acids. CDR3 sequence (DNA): TGTGCCAGCAGCGTAGCGGCGGGAGTAGACAATGAGCAGTTCTTC. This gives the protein CASSVAAGVDNEQFF.

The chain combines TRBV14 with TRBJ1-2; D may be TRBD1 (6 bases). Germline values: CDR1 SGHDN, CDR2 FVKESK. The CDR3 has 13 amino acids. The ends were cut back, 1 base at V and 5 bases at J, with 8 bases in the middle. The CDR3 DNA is TGTGCCAGCAGCCAAGGACAGGATTATGGCTACACCTTC. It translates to CASSQGQDYGYTF.

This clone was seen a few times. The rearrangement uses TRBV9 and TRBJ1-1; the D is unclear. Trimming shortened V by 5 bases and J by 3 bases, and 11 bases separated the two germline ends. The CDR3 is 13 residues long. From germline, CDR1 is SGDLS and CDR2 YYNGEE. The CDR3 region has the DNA TGTGCCAGCAGAGCCGGCGGGGACACTGAAGCTTTCTTT. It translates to CASRAGGDTEAFF.

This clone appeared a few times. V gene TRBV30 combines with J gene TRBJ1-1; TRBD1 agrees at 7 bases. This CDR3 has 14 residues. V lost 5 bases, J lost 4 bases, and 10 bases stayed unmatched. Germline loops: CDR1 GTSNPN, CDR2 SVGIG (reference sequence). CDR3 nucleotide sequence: TGTGCCTGGGCTAGACAGGGATGGAGCACTGAAGCTTTCTTT. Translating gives CAWARQGWSTEAFF.

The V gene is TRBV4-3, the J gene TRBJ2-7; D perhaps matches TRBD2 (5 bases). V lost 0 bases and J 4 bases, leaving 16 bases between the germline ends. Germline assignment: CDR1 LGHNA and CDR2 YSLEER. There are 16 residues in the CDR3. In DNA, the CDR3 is TGCGCCAGCAGCCAAGATCCGGGGAGATTCCCATACGAGCAGTACTTC. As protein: CASSQDPGRFPYEQYF.

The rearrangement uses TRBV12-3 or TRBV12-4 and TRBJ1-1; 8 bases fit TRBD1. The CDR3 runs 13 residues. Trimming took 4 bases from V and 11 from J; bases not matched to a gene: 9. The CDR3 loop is CASSSSGGQGAFF. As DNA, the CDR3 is TGTGCCAGCAGTTCATCAGGGGGCCAAGGGGCTTTCTTT.

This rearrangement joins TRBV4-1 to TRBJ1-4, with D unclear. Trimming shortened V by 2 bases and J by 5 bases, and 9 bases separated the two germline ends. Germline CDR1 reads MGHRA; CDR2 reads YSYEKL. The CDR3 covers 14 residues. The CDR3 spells CASSQINFNEKLFF. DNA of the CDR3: TGCGCCAGCAGCCAAATTAACTTCAATGAAAAACTGTTTTTT.